The 12 T cell receptor beta chains in this list originate from one sample, sequenced in a study of T cell responses to AZD1222 COVID-19 vaccine. Profiled with immunoSEQ multiplex PCR; TCRdb holds only in-frame clones, not every one. Here the sample spans 90,000 to 150,000 clones, approximately 86% being singletons. The source material was peripheral blood, sampled on day 0 of AZD1222 vaccination. The receptors originated from an adult in good health.

V usage is TRBV18 and J usage is TRBJ1-2, with 7 bases matching TRBD1. Germline trimming cut 6 bases from V and 2 bases from J; bases unmatched to any gene: 6. The CDR3 has 14 amino acids. In germline, CDR1 is KGHSH, CDR2 LQKENI. The CDR3 here is CASSQGQANYGYTF. The CDR3 region has the DNA TGTGCCAGCTCCCAAGGACAGGCGAACTATGGCTACACCTTC.

The V call is TRBV23-1, the J call TRBJ2-1; D unclear. TRBV23-1 is an open reading frame whose function is uncertain. Trimming removed 4 bases at V and 8 bases at J, with 12 bases between. CDR3 length: 13 residues. The CDR3 sequence is CASSLRAFHEQFF. CDR3 in DNA: TGCGCCAGCAGTCTTAGAGCTTTCCATGAGCAGTTCTTC.

The V call is TRBV7-8, the J call TRBJ1-6; no definite D call. Between the trimmed V and J ends, which lost 2 bases and 0 bases, there was a span of 11 bases. This CDR3 has 17 amino acids. CDR1 is SGHVS and CDR2 is FQNEAQ in the germline V gene. CDR3 in amino acids: CASSLYNPLSYNSPLHF. CDR3 nucleotides: TGTGCCAGCAGCTTATATAACCCCCTCTCCTATAATTCACCCCTCCACTTT. Drawing the rest from reference TRBV7-8 and TRBJ1-6, the complete variable domain is GAGVSQSPRYKVAKRGQDVALRCDPISGHVSLFWYQQALGQGPEFLTYFQNEAQLDKSGLPSDRFFAERPEGSVSTLKIQRTQQEDSAVYLCASSLYNPLSYNSPLHFGNGTRLTVT.

The rearrangement joins TRBV30 to TRBJ2-2, with 12 bases identical to TRBD2. The CDR3 runs 18 residues. After removal of 3 bases from V and 1 base from J, the junction contained 9 bases not matched to a gene. Germline CDR1 GTSNPN, CDR2 SVGIG (reference sequence). This CDR3 reads CAWSGASSGRGNTGELFF. The CDR3 DNA follows: TGTGCCTGGAGCGGGGCGTCTAGCGGGAGGGGGAACACCGGGGAGCTGTTTTTT.

CDR3 in amino acids: CASSLTGGTGNTIYF. CDR3 nucleotides: TGCGCCAGCAGCCTGACAGGGGGCACTGGAAACACCATATATTTT. V gene TRBV5-1 combines with J gene TRBJ1-3; 10 bases align to TRBD1. The germline V gene encodes CDR1 SGHRS and CDR2 YFSETQ. The CDR3 runs to 15 residues. The ends lost 4 bases at V and 2 bases at J; junction bases unmatched: 3.

Here the CDR3 reads CSVEATGDRFNYGYTF. The CDR3 DNA sequence: TGCAGCGTTGAAGCTACGGGGGACAGGTTCAACTATGGCTACACCTTC. This rearrangement joins TRBV29-1 to TRBJ1-2; 8 positions match TRBD1. Trimming cost V 1 base and J 2 bases; bases outside gene matches: 9. The germline V gene has CDR1 SQVTM and CDR2 ANQGSEA. CDR3 length equals 16 residues.

This clone is labeled as medium-sized. The genes are TRBV30 and TRBJ2-2; tentatively, D is TRBD2 (6 bases). Germline V lookup: CDR1 GTSNPN, CDR2 SVGIG (reference sequence). Trimming pared 0 bases from V and 0 bases from J, leaving 8 bases between. The CDR3 is made up of 15 amino acids. The CDR3 loop is CAWSVTGANTGELFF. The CDR3 nucleotides are TGTGCCTGGAGTGTTACGGGGGCGAACACCGGGGAGCTGTTTTTT. The complete variable domain, with remaining parts taken from reference TRBV30 and TRBJ2-2, reads SQTIHQWPATLVQPVGSPLSLECTVEGTSNPNLYWYRQAAGRGLQLLFYSVGIGQISSEVPQNLSASRPQDRQFILSSKKLLLSDSGFYLCAWSVTGANTGELFFGEGSRLTVL.

The chain recombines TRBV6-1 with TRBJ2-5; the match to TRBD2 covers 8 bases. Germline V gives CDR1 MNHNS, CDR2 SASEGT. The trim removed 1 base at V and 9 bases at J, leaving 7 bases unmatched. This CDR3 has 14 amino acids. CDR3 amino acids: CASSEGGGSGAQYF. The CDR3 DNA reads as TGTGCCAGCAGTGAAGGGGGAGGTAGCGGGGCCCAGTACTTC.

The chain uses TRBV7-9 and TRBJ2-1, with D perhaps TRBD2 (5 bases). V was pared by 7 bases and J by 7 bases, with 14 bases between. There are 13 residues in the CDR3. Germline V lookup: CDR1 SEHNR, CDR2 FQNEAQ (reference sequence). The CDR3 region has the DNA TGTGCCAGCACCGCAAGGACTTCTAATGAGCAGTTCTTC. This translates into CASTARTSNEQFF.

Remarks on this clone: This specimen includes other DNA sequences encoding the same CDR3. The chain employs TRBV14 and TRBJ2-1, with a tentative D call TRBD2 (6 bases). Trimming took 0 bases from V and 16 from J, leaving 16 bases between them. The CDR3 contains 13 residues. Germline CDR1 reads SGHDN; CDR2 reads FVKESK. The CDR3 sequence: CASSQDRPGRKFF. CDR3 DNA sequence: TGTGCCAGCAGCCAAGATCGTCCAGGGAGGAAATTCTTC.

The rearrangement uses TRBV19 and TRBJ2-3, with 14 bases aligning to TRBD2. The CDR3 extends over 15 amino acids. V gave up 6 bases and J gave up 3 bases; unmatched junction bases: 2. Germline CDR1 and CDR2: LNHDA and SQIVND (reference sequence). CDR3 sequence reads: CASSWTSGRTDTQYF. The CDR3 DNA sequence: TGTGCCAGTAGCTGGACTAGCGGGAGGACAGATACGCAGTATTTT. Complete variable domain (other parts from reference TRBV19 and TRBJ2-3): DGGITQSPKYLFRKEGQNVTLSCEQNLNHDAMYWYRQDPGQGLRLIYYSQIVNDFQKGDIAEGYSVSREKKESFPLTVTSAQKNPTAFYLCASSWTSGRTDTQYFGPGTRLTVL.

This chain uses TRBV6-6 with TRBJ2-7; D perhaps matches TRBD1 (6 bases). Germline V gives CDR1 MNHNY, CDR2 SVGAGI (reference sequence). This CDR3 is 17 amino acids long. The V end was cut by 5 bases, the J end by 0 bases, with 20 bases between. The CDR3 region is CASSRTVSPLSSYEQYF. In nucleotides, the CDR3 is TGTGCCAGCAGTCGGACAGTGTCGCCGTTAAGCTCCTACGAGCAGTACTTC.